What follows are 17 T cell receptor beta chains derived from one specimen sequenced in a study of cytomegalovirus exposure and HLA in healthy donors. It was with 60 Vbeta and 13 Jbeta primers that the PCR ran. Using immunoSEQ multiplex PCR, the repertoire was profiled, and TCRdb retains in-frame clones only, with some absent. The data contain more than 110,000 clones, 80% of them seen just once; the ten biggest clones take up around 4.9%. The sequencing input was PBMCs. The receptors were gathered from a male donor in good health and CMV-seronegative.

CDR3 nucleotides: TGCAGCATTGCACGGGGGGGAAGAATAGCCGGGGAGCTGTTTTTT. This translates into CSIARGGRIAGELFF. The J gene is TRBJ2-2, the V gene TRBV29-1, with 8 nucleotides matching TRBD2. The CDR3 spans 15 residues. J lost 6 bases, V lost 8 bases, and 14 bases had no gene match. The germline CDR1 and CDR2 sequences are SQVTM and ANQGSEA.

The chain links TRBV6-5 to TRBJ1-5, with TRBD1 as a possible D gene (6 bases). V lost 1 base and J 1 base, leaving 11 bases between the germline ends. Germline assignment: CDR1 MNHEY and CDR2 SVGAGI. The CDR3 length is 16 residues. CDR3 in amino acids: CASSYWVQGSNQPQHF. The CDR3 DNA reads as TGTGCCAGCAGTTACTGGGTACAGGGAAGCAATCAGCCCCAGCATTTT.

V is TRBV2 and J is TRBJ1-2; TRBD1 matches at 12 bases. Germline CDR1 SNHLY, CDR2 FYNNEI. Trimming at V came to 4 bases and at J to 2 bases, leaving 2 bases not matched to a gene. The length of the CDR3 is 15 residues. CDR3 DNA sequence: TGTGCCAGCAGTGGAGGGACAGGGGGCAACTATGGCTACACCTTC. The encoded protein is CASSGGTGGNYGYTF.

DNA for the CDR3: TGTGCCAGCAGCGACGCGACAGGGAAGGGTGAAGATACGCAGTATTTT. Encoded protein: CASSDATGKGEDTQYF. This chain connects TRBV11-2 to TRBJ2-3; TRBD1 matches 7 bases. CDR1 is SGHAT and CDR2 is FQNNGV in the germline V gene. V trimming: 5 bases; J trimming: 5 bases; junction bases outside the gene matches: 13. The CDR3 consists of 16 residues.

The rearrangement uses TRBV6-5 and TRBJ1-1; TRBD1 matches 8 bases. The CDR3 is made up of 14 amino acids. Trimming took 2 bases from V and 7 from J; bases not matched to a gene: 6. From germline, CDR1 is MNHEY and CDR2 SVGAGI. CDR3 DNA sequence: TGTGCCAGCAGTTACGGCGCTACAGGGGGTGAAGCTTTCTTT. It translates to CASSYGATGGEAFF.

This clone was observed a handful of times. V usage is TRBV14 and J usage is TRBJ2-1, with D possibly matching TRBD1 (5 bases). The CDR3 is made up of 15 amino acids. The ends were cut back, 5 bases at V and 0 bases at J, with 11 bases in the middle. Germline CDR1 and CDR2: SGHDN and FVKESK. The CDR3 nucleotides are TGTGCCAGCAGCTTACAGGTCAACTCCTACAATGAGCAGTTCTTC. Amino acid sequence: CASSLQVNSYNEQFF.

Concerning this clone: The same CDR3 can be traced to other DNA sequences in this sample. The chain links TRBV30 to TRBJ1-5; 7 nucleotides match TRBD1. This CDR3 has 13 residues. J gave up 4 bases and V 0 bases, and 0 bases lay outside the gene matches. Germline V CDR1 and CDR2: GTSNPN, SVGIG (reference sequence). The CDR3 reads CAWSVRGNQPQHF. The CDR3 DNA reads TGTGCCTGGAGTGTCAGGGGGAATCAGCCCCAGCATTTT.

The chain joins TRBV7-2 to TRBJ2-3, with D possibly being TRBD2 (5 bases). The CDR3 sequence is 15 residues long. V gave up 1 base and J gave up 2 bases, with 10 bases separating them. Germline CDR1 SGHTA, CDR2 FQGNSA. CDR3 region: CASSLEVGVTDTQYF. CDR3 bases: TGTGCCAGCAGCTTAGAAGTGGGAGTCACAGATACGCAGTATTTT.

The table lists this clone with a count of one. This chain links TRBV6-5 with TRBJ2-2, with no clear D. The CDR3 is 12 amino acids. CDR1 MNHEY and CDR2 SVGAGI come from the germline V gene. The germline V and J ends were trimmed by 4 bases and 5 bases, with 5 bases remaining between them. CDR3 DNA: TGTGCCAGCAGTTCCACTACCGGGGAGCTGTTTTTT. Encoded protein: CASSSTTGELFF.

CDR3 residues: CAWSGLVSPLHF. The CDR3 DNA reads as TGTGCCTGGAGTGGTCTAGTTTCACCCCTCCACTTT. The J gene is TRBJ1-6, the V gene TRBV30; D remains ambiguous. V was pared by 1 base and J by 9 bases, with 7 bases between. The CDR3 spans 12 residues. Germline loops: CDR1 GTSNPN, CDR2 SVGIG (reference sequence).

The gene calls are TRBV9 and TRBJ1-2; 8 bases align to TRBD1. The CDR3 length is 15 residues. With V trimmed by 6 bases and J by 9 bases, 16 bases remained unmatched. Germline CDR1 and CDR2: SGDLS and YYNGEE. The CDR3 DNA sequence: TGTGCCAGCACCTCCTTGGGACAGGTCGGAGGCAGCTACACCTTC. It is translated as CASTSLGQVGGSYTF.

The V gene is TRBV5-8, the J gene TRBJ1-2, with D unresolved. The V and J ends lost 4 bases and 10 bases respectively, with 26 bases between them. CDR1 and CDR2 from the germline V gene are SGHTS and YDEGEE. The length of the CDR3 is 16 residues. CDR3 coding DNA: TGTGCCAGCAGCCTCGGGGAGGCACTTTCCAGCAGAAACTACACCTTC. Translating gives CASSLGEALSSRNYTF. Variable domain in full (rest from reference TRBV5-8 and TRBJ1-2): EAGVTQSPTHLIKTRGQQATLRCSPISGHTSVYWYQQALGLGLQFLLWYDEGEERNRGNFPPRFSGRQFPNYSSELNVNALELEDSALYLCASSLGEALSSRNYTFGSGTRLTVV.

The chain combines TRBV7-6 with TRBJ1-2, with TRBD1 identical over 7 bases. Per germline, CDR1 SGHVS and CDR2 FNYEAQ. The CDR3 is made up of 17 amino acids. The trim removed 1 base at V and 1 base at J, leaving 9 bases unmatched. Written as DNA, the CDR3 is TGTGCCAGCAGCTTAGAGTCCGGGACAGACCGTAACTATGGCTACACCTTC. Its translation is CASSLESGTDRNYGYTF.

This clone was counted once. This chain uses TRBV7-3 with TRBJ2-1, with a possible D match to TRBD1 (5 bases). The V gene's germline CDR1 is SGHTA and CDR2 FQGTGA. Trimming removed 2 bases at V and 7 bases at J, with 12 bases between. There are 14 residues in the CDR3. The chain's CDR3 is CASSLLGRRNEQFF. Written as DNA, the CDR3 is TGTGCCAGCAGCTTACTGGGGCGAAGGAATGAGCAGTTCTTC.

The J gene is TRBJ2-7, the V gene TRBV6-5, with D perhaps TRBD1 (5 bases). V shed 4 bases and J shed 4 bases, with 8 bases lying between them. The CDR3 has 12 amino acids. Germline V CDR1 and CDR2: MNHEY, SVGAGI. CDR3 bases: TGTGCCAGCAGTTCGCAGGGATACGAGCAGTACTTC. This translates into CASSSQGYEQYF.

CDR3 sequence reads: CASSPRAFEKLFF. CDR3 nucleotide sequence: TGTGCCAGCAGCCCCAGGGCATTTGAAAAACTGTTTTTT. The chain recombines TRBV27 with TRBJ1-4, with D tentatively TRBD1 (5 bases). Germline V lookup: CDR1 MNHEY, CDR2 SMNVEV (reference sequence). Trimming took off 6 bases at V and 7 bases at J, with 12 bases between the two ends. The CDR3 runs to 13 residues.

This clone has more than one count but fewer than ten. This chain connects TRBV4-1 to TRBJ1-1, with 8 bases lining up with TRBD1. V lost 0 bases and J lost 9; bases outside the gene matches: 9. Germline-derived CDR1 and CDR2 are MGHRA and YSYEKL. There are 15 residues in the CDR3. The CDR3 loop reads CASSQDSRDRTKAFF. In DNA, the CDR3 is TGCGCCAGCAGCCAAGACTCTCGGGACAGGACGAAAGCTTTCTTT.